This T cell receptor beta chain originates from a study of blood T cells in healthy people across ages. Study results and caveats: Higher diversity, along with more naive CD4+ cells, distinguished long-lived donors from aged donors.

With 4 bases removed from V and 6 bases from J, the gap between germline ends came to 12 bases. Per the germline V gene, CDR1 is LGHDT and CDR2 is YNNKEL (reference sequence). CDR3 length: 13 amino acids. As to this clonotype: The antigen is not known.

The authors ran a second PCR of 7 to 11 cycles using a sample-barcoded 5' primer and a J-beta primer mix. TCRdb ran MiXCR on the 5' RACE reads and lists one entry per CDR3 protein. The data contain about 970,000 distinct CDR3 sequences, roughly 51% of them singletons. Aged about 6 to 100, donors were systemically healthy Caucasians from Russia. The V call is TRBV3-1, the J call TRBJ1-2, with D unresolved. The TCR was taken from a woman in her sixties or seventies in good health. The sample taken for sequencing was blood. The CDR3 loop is CASSRYNGDGYTF. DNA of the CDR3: TGTGCCAGCAGCCGTTATAACGGGGATGGCTACACCTTC.